One sample yielded the 30 T cell receptor beta chains listed below, sequenced in a study of control samples from healthy donors and cancer patients. The table came from immunoSEQ multiplex PCR; TCRdb's copy has only in-frame clones and leaves some out. This table holds 110,000 or so clones, approximately 82% found once. The sequencing input was blood. These receptors came from a man aged 18 to 29 in good health.

The genes are TRBV5-1 and TRBJ1-1; 11 bases match TRBD1. The CDR3 runs 16 residues. CDR1 SGHRS and CDR2 YFSETQ come from the germline V gene. V shed 4 bases, J shed 4 bases, and the junction held 9 bases outside the gene matches. Here the CDR3 reads CASSRGQGALVTEAFF. CDR3 sequence (DNA): TGCGCCAGCAGCCGCGGACAGGGGGCGTTGGTCACTGAAGCTTTCTTT.

The chain uses TRBV12-3 or TRBV12-4 and TRBJ2-3; D might be TRBD1 (6 bases). The CDR3 consists of 12 residues. V gave up 5 bases and J gave up 9 bases, with 12 bases separating them. The CDR3 loop is CASSENRVTQYF. As DNA, the CDR3 is TGTGCCAGCAGTGAAAACAGGGTAACGCAGTATTTT.

This sequence joins TRBV5-5 and TRBJ2-7, with D perhaps matching TRBD1 (5 bases). The CDR3 is 16 amino acids. V lost 4 bases, J lost 1 base, and 18 bases lay in between. Germline V gene lookup returns CDR1 SGHKS and CDR2 YYEKEE (reference sequence). The CDR3 loop reads CASSPKSTVLSYEQYF. Written as DNA, the CDR3 is TGTGCCAGCAGCCCTAAGTCGACAGTTCTATCCTACGAGCAGTACTTC.

About this clone: Distinct nucleotide sequences in the sample also encode this CDR3. The chain recombines TRBV27 with TRBJ1-2; D not certain. Trimming pared 0 bases from V and 2 bases from J, leaving 10 bases between. The CDR3 is 15 amino acids. From germline, CDR1 is MNHEY and CDR2 SMNVEV (reference sequence). The CDR3 DNA reads as TGTGCCAGCAGTTTATCAGAAGGGCTAAACTATGGCTACACCTTC. Residues: CASSLSEGLNYGYTF.

The chain recombines TRBV25-1 with TRBJ2-3; 9 bases fit TRBD1. CDR1 MGHDK and CDR2 SYGVNS come from the germline V gene. The CDR3 is 14 amino acids. The J segment lost 4 bases and the V segment lost 5 bases, leaving 4 bases of the junction unmatched. In DNA form, the CDR3 reads TGTGCCAGCAGTAGACAGGGGGGGGCAGATACGCAGTATTTT. Its protein product is CASSRQGGADTQYF.

This sequence joins TRBV28 and TRBJ1-1, with 9 bases identical to TRBD1. The CDR3 sequence is 18 residues long. Germline loops: CDR1 MDHEN, CDR2 SYDVKM. V lost 5 bases, J lost 3 bases, and 16 bases stayed unmatched. The DNA of the CDR3 is TGTGCCAGCAGTCATAAACAGGGGGCAGTTTGGTGGTACACTGAAGCTTTCTTT. Its translation is CASSHKQGAVWWYTEAFF.

The V gene is TRBV5-8, the J gene TRBJ2-7; 7 positions match TRBD1. CDR1 SGHTS and CDR2 YDEGEE come from the germline V gene. The CDR3 has 12 amino acids. Trimming took 8 bases from V and 3 from J; bases not matched to a gene: 5. DNA of the CDR3: TGTGCCAGTGACAGGGAATACTACGAGCAGTACTTC. This gives the protein CASDREYYEQYF. Supplemented by reference TRBV5-8 and TRBJ2-7, the full variable domain reads EAGVTQSPTHLIKTRGQQATLRCSPISGHTSVYWYQQALGLGLQFLLWYDEGEERNRGNFPPRFSGRQFPNYSSELNVNALELEDSALYLCASDREYYEQYFGPGTRLTVT.

V and J are TRBV21-1 and TRBJ1-3; the D call of TRBD1 is as the table states it, not checked on the DNA. TRBV21-1 is reported as a pseudogene. This CDR3 has 16 amino acids. As DNA, the CDR3 is TGTGCCAGCAGCGCGGGGACAGGGAAGGTCTGGAAACACCATATATTT. Its translation: CASSAGTGKVWKHHIF.

In DNA, the CDR3 is TGCAGCTTTCGACCAACTGGGGCAACTAATGAAAAACTGTTTTTT. Its translation is CSFRPTGATNEKLFF. This chain joins TRBV29-1 and TRBJ1-4; the D is unclear. The CDR3 extends over 15 amino acids. CDR1 and CDR2 from the germline V gene are SQVTM and ANQGSEA. V was pared by 8 bases and J by 0 bases, with 16 bases between. Full variable domain (outside the CDR3, taken from reference TRBV29-1 and TRBJ1-4): SAVISQKPSRDICQRGTSLTIQCQVDSQVTMMFWYRQQPGQSLTLIATANQGSEATYESGFVIDKFPISRPNLTFSTLTVSNMSPEDSSIYLCSFRPTGATNEKLFFGSGTQLSVL.

CDR3 in DNA: TGTGCCAGCAGCGGGACAGGGGGCCCTTGGTATGGCTACACCTTC. Its protein product is CASSGTGGPWYGYTF. V and J are TRBV5-6 and TRBJ1-2; 12 nucleotides align to TRBD1. The CDR3 contains 15 residues. The junction had 6 bases not matched to a gene; V was cut back by 4 bases and J by 5 bases. In germline, CDR1 is SGHDT, CDR2 YYEEEE.

This clone has a single count. Written as DNA, the CDR3 is TGCAGCGTTGTAGAACAGGGGAAGAGTAACTATGGCTACACCTTC. It encodes CSVVEQGKSNYGYTF. This sequence joins TRBV29-1 and TRBJ1-2, with 7 bases identical to TRBD1. Germline lookup yields CDR1 SQVTM and CDR2 ANQGSEA. Trimming at V came to 4 bases and at J to 1 base, leaving 9 bases not matched to a gene. The CDR3 sequence is 15 residues long.

The sample holds a few counts of this clone. The chain is built from TRBV18 and TRBJ2-3; D possibly matches TRBD1 or TRBD2 (5 bases each). CDR3 size: 12 residues. The V and J ends lost 6 bases and 10 bases respectively, with 14 bases between them. Germline V gene lookup returns CDR1 KGHSH and CDR2 LQKENI. The CDR3 sequence is CASSRTSGPQYF. In DNA form, the CDR3 reads TGTGCCAGCTCCCGCACATCGGGGCCGCAGTATTTT.

The count of this clone is one. V usage is TRBV6-4 and J usage is TRBJ2-7, with D maybe TRBD2 (7 bases). There are 15 residues in the CDR3. The ends were cut back, 8 bases at V and 5 bases at J, with 22 bases in the middle. CDR1 is MRHNA and CDR2 is SNTAGT in the germline V gene. The CDR3 DNA reads as TGTGCCAGCTTAGGGGGGGCATACCCTGGAAACGAGCAGTACGTC. It codes for CASLGGAYPGNEQYV.

The rearrangement uses TRBV6-1 and TRBJ2-1, with TRBD2 as a possible D gene (7 bases). The CDR3 sequence is 12 residues long. CDR1 MNHNS and CDR2 SASEGT come from the germline V gene. V was clipped by 6 bases and J by 12 bases, with 15 bases between them. CDR3 sequence: CASRRGDTGQFF. CDR3 nucleotides: TGTGCCAGCAGACGGGGGGACACGGGGCAGTTCTTC.

The chain couples TRBV5-6 to TRBJ2-4, with a weak D call TRBD2 (7 bases). This CDR3 has 15 residues. V lost 3 bases, J lost 3 bases, and 13 bases lay in between. Germline CDR1 reads SGHDT; CDR2 reads YYEEEE. CDR3 DNA: TGTGCCAGCAGCTCTGGGGGGGCGGTCAAAAACATTCAGTACTTC. Protein sequence: CASSSGGAVKNIQYF.

V usage is TRBV27 and J usage is TRBJ1-2; D is undetermined. The CDR3 is 12 amino acids. The germline gives CDR1 MNHEY, CDR2 SMNVEV (reference sequence). V was pared by 6 bases and J by 2 bases, with 7 bases between. The CDR3 bases are TGTGCCAGCAGGGGCTACAACTATGGCTACACCTTC. Protein product: CASRGYNYGYTF.

This chain links TRBV30 with TRBJ1-5; TRBD1 agrees at 9 bases. This CDR3 spans 16 amino acids. The germline V gene has CDR1 GTSNPN and CDR2 SVGIG (reference sequence). Trimming took 3 bases from V and 0 from J; bases not matched to a gene: 6. CDR3 region: CAWSPGTGISNQPQHF. The CDR3 DNA reads TGTGCCTGGAGCCCCGGGACAGGGATTAGCAATCAGCCCCAGCATTTT. Looking up the rest from reference TRBV30 and TRBJ1-5 gives the full variable domain: SQTIHQWPATLVQPVGSPLSLECTVEGTSNPNLYWYRQAAGRGLQLLFYSVGIGQISSEVPQNLSASRPQDRQFILSSKKLLLSDSGFYLCAWSPGTGISNQPQHFGDGTRLSIL.

V and J are TRBV7-8 and TRBJ2-3; TRBD2 matches at 12 bases. This CDR3 is built from 16 residues. Trimming took 5 bases from V and 6 from J; bases not matched to a gene: 9. Germline V gives CDR1 SGHVS, CDR2 FQNEAQ. The CDR3 loop is CASSRDGLAGGDTQYF. CDR3 DNA sequence: TGTGCCAGCAGCCGAGACGGCCTAGCGGGGGGGGATACGCAGTATTTT.

This clone was observed a few times. Within the sample, other DNA sequences also encode this same CDR3. The chain joins TRBV6-2 or TRBV6-3 to TRBJ1-5; no definite D call. This CDR3 is 11 amino acids long. Per the germline V gene, CDR1 is MNHEY and CDR2 is SVGEGT. Trimming removed 0 bases at V and 9 bases at J, with 3 bases between. CDR3 residues: CASSYSGPQHF. CDR3 nucleotide sequence: TGTGCCAGCAGTTACTCAGGGCCCCAGCATTTT.

This chain uses TRBV25-1 with TRBJ1-4, with 7 bases fitting TRBD1. This CDR3 has 15 amino acids. Germline values: CDR1 MGHDK, CDR2 SYGVNS. V trimming: 4 bases; J trimming: 5 bases; junction bases outside the gene matches: 7. CDR3 sequence (DNA): TGTGCCAGCAGTGCGATACAGGGGTGGAATGAAAAACTGTTTTTT. Its translation is CASSAIQGWNEKLFF.

V and J are TRBV6-5 and TRBJ2-7; tentative D call: TRBD2 (6 bases). Trimming stripped 2 bases from V and 5 bases from J, with 10 bases between. The CDR3 loop spans 13 amino acids. Germline values: CDR1 MNHEY, CDR2 SVGAGI. CDR3 nucleotide sequence: TGTGCCAGCAGTTACGGAGGGGTCAACGAGCAGTACTTC. Encoded protein: CASSYGGVNEQYF.

This clone was seen only once. CDR3 region: CASSPAGQTEAFF. In DNA, the CDR3 is TGCGCCAGCAGCCCGGCGGGGCAAACTGAAGCTTTCTTT. The chain couples TRBV5-1 to TRBJ1-1, with D possibly matching TRBD1 (5 bases). The CDR3 runs 13 residues. Trimming left V 4 bases short and J 5 bases short, with 12 bases between. CDR1 and CDR2 (germline): SGHRS, YFSETQ. Full variable domain (missing parts from reference TRBV5-1 and TRBJ1-1): KAGVTQTPRYLIKTRGQQVTLSCSPISGHRSVSWYQQTPGQGLQFLFEYFSETQRNKGNFPGRFSGRQFSNSRSEMNVSTLELGDSALYLCASSPAGQTEAFFGQGTRLTVV.

This chain links TRBV2 with TRBJ1-1; TRBD1 matches at 8 bases. With V trimmed by 6 bases and J by 4 bases, 4 bases remained unmatched. There are 13 residues in the CDR3. The germline V gene encodes CDR1 SNHLY and CDR2 FYNNEI. CDR3 in DNA: TGTGCCAGCAGGAACAGGGGGGGCACTGAAGCTTTCTTT. It translates to CASRNRGGTEAFF.

The chain links TRBV7-8 to TRBJ2-3; D is unresolved. CDR1 and CDR2 from the germline V gene are SGHVS and FQNEAQ. CDR3 length: 11 amino acids. V was cut by 7 bases and J by 4 bases, with 6 bases left in between. The CDR3 DNA is TGTGCCAGCATCGGAGCAGATACGCAGTATTTT. It translates to CASIGADTQYF. The variable domain in full, completed from reference TRBV7-8 and TRBJ2-3, reads GAGVSQSPRYKVAKRGQDVALRCDPISGHVSLFWYQQALGQGPEFLTYFQNEAQLDKSGLPSDRFFAERPEGSVSTLKIQRTQQEDSAVYLCASIGADTQYFGPGTRLTVL.

V is TRBV2 and J is TRBJ1-2, with 8 positions matching TRBD1. The CDR3 sequence is 15 residues long. Germline V lookup: CDR1 SNHLY, CDR2 FYNNEI. Unmatched junction bases numbered 8, after V lost 6 bases and J lost 2 bases. The CDR3 loop is CASRYRTGRNYGYTF. The CDR3 DNA reads TGTGCCAGCAGATATAGGACAGGGCGCAACTATGGCTACACCTTC.

The chain combines TRBV7-9 with TRBJ2-1, with 8 bases that match TRBD2. Germline CDR1 SEHNR, CDR2 FQNEAQ (reference sequence). The CDR3 extends over 15 amino acids. V lost 5 bases to trimming and J lost 6 bases; unmatched junction nucleotides: 9. The CDR3: CASSPPGGTLNEQFF. DNA of the CDR3: TGTGCCAGCAGCCCCCCGGGGGGGACCCTCAATGAGCAGTTCTTC.

This chain uses TRBV6-6 with TRBJ1-5; 9 positions agree with TRBD1. Germline V gives CDR1 MNHNY, CDR2 SVGAGI (reference sequence). This CDR3 contains 18 residues. V lost 5 bases to trimming and J lost 3 bases; unmatched junction nucleotides: 14. CDR3 bases: TGTGCCAGCAGTCCCGGGACAGGGTCGGGGTGGTTCAATCAGCCCCAGCATTTT. This sequence encodes CASSPGTGSGWFNQPQHF.

The chain joins TRBV5-6 to TRBJ1-2; tentative D call: TRBD1 (5 bases). The CDR3 is 13 amino acids. The germline V gene has CDR1 SGHDT and CDR2 YYEEEE. The V gene lost 5 bases and the J gene lost 7 bases, with 15 bases spanning the gap. In DNA, the CDR3 is TGTGCCAGCAGGGTAACAGGTTTTGCTGGCTACACCTTC. This translates into CASRVTGFAGYTF. Using reference TRBV5-6 and TRBJ1-2 for the parts outside the CDR3, the full variable domain is DAGVTQSPTHLIKTRGQQVTLRCSPKSGHDTVSWYQQALGQGPQFIFQYYEEEERQRGNFPDRFSGHQFPNYSSELNVNALLLGDSALYLCASRVTGFAGYTFGSGTRLTVV.

This chain links TRBV6-6 with TRBJ2-3; the match to TRBD1 covers 9 bases. Germline assignment: CDR1 MNHNY and CDR2 SVGAGI (reference sequence). V lost 6 bases to trimming and J lost 5 bases; unmatched junction nucleotides: 9. There are 15 residues in the CDR3. For the CDR3, the DNA is TGTGCCAGCAGCCGGGGACAGGGCGAAGGAGATACGCAGTATTTT. This gives the protein CASSRGQGEGDTQYF.

The CDR3 DNA is TGTGCCAGCAGTGAATTTGGGCAGTACACTGAAGCTTTCTTT. Protein sequence: CASSEFGQYTEAFF. The rearrangement links TRBV25-1 to TRBJ1-1, with D hard to call. There are 14 residues in the CDR3. Deletions cut 1 base from V and 3 bases from J, with 9 bases between. The germline V gene encodes CDR1 MGHDK and CDR2 SYGVNS.